This T cell receptor (beta chain) was obtained from a study of blood T cell repertoires in COVID-19. The wider study: The origin of the acute and convalescent COVID-19 samples was the United States, Italy and Spain. T cells, B-cell-depleted T cells, or PBMCs supplied cDNA or gDNA.

Original handling: Quantification of nucleated cells was approximated via reference gene primer amplification. Produced via immunoSEQ multiplex PCR; TCRdb's table is partial and in-frame only. V and J calls and clone size are those listed in that table; D and trimming were worked out from the DNA. The data contain some 130,000 clones, about 89% of them singletons. The germline V and J ends were trimmed by 4 bases and 1 base, with 16 bases remaining between them. Germline CDR1 SGHTA, CDR2 FQGNSA. There are 16 residues in the CDR3. V usage is TRBV7-2 and J usage is TRBJ1-1; no clear D. This clonotype was obtained from a man aged 50 to 59 with active or convalescent COVID-19. The sequenced sample was peripheral blood. DNA for the CDR3: TGTGCCAGCAGCTCATCCCCTCAAAACAGGAACACTGAAGCTTTCTTT. This translates into CASSSSPQNRNTEAFF.